The 19 T cell receptor beta chains listed next were all sequenced from one sample in a study of beta chain features in type 1 diabetes. Since all of the isolated RNA was reverse transcribed, expressed TCRB transcripts were what got sequenced. Assay used: immunoSEQ multiplex PCR; TCRdb lists only in-frame clones, some missing. The sample has hundreds of thousands of clones, roughly 13% seen once. Sequencing was done on a sample of naive CD4+ T cells from blood. Receptors originate from a man between 18 and 35 years old in good health.

This chain joins TRBV6-5 and TRBJ1-1; D remains ambiguous. Germline V gene lookup returns CDR1 MNHEY and CDR2 SVGAGI. The CDR3 is made up of 14 amino acids. V dropped 4 bases and J dropped 1 base, with 10 bases sitting between them. The CDR3 spells CASSWRGTNTEAFF. Here the CDR3 DNA reads TGTGCCAGCAGTTGGCGGGGAACGAACACTGAAGCTTTCTTT.

Only a few counts were recorded for this clone. This sequence joins TRBV27 and TRBJ1-3; the match to TRBD1 covers 7 bases. Trimming removed 5 bases from V and 4 bases from J; junction bases left unmatched: 5. CDR3 length: 14 amino acids. From germline, CDR1 is MNHEY and CDR2 SMNVEV (reference sequence). In DNA, the CDR3 is TGTGCCAGCAGTCAGACAGGGACAGGAAACACCATATATTTT. Amino acid sequence: CASSQTGTGNTIYF.

This clone came up a few times. The gene calls are TRBV9 and TRBJ2-2, with D perhaps TRBD2 (5 bases). CDR1 and CDR2 (germline): SGDLS, YYNGEE. Trimming left V 0 bases short and J 2 bases short, with 14 bases between. This CDR3 spans 17 amino acids. The DNA for the CDR3 is TGTGCCAGCAGCGTAGGTCCGGGATGGGTAAACACCGGGGAGCTGTTTTTT. Its translation: CASSVGPGWVNTGELFF. Drawing the rest from reference TRBV9 and TRBJ2-2, the complete variable domain is DSGVTQTPKHLITATGQRVTLRCSPRSGDLSVYWYQQSLDQGLQFLIQYYNGEERAKGNILERFSAQQFPDLHSELNLSSLELGDSALYFCASSVGPGWVNTGELFFGEGSRLTVL.

This clone was observed many times. The chain employs TRBV7-9 and TRBJ2-1, with TRBD2 identical over 9 bases. After removal of 5 bases from V and 2 bases from J, the junction contained 7 bases not matched to a gene. Germline V CDR1 and CDR2: SEHNR, FQNEAQ (reference sequence). This CDR3 comprises 16 residues. The CDR3 DNA reads TGTGCCAGCAGCACTCTAGCGGGACGGACCTACAATGAGCAGTTCTTC. This codes for CASSTLAGRTYNEQFF.

This clone came up a few times. V and J are TRBV18 and TRBJ2-7, with 7 bases identical to TRBD2. Germline CDR1 KGHSH, CDR2 LQKENI. The V segment lost 0 bases and the J segment 5 bases; nucleotides outside the gene matches: 7. This CDR3 spans 15 amino acids. CDR3 protein: CASSPPHGGGNEQYF. The CDR3 DNA sequence: TGTGCCAGCTCACCACCGCACGGGGGAGGGAACGAGCAGTACTTC.

This clone has a handful of counts. V usage is TRBV29-1 and J usage is TRBJ2-5; D is possibly TRBD2 (6 bases). The germline gives CDR1 SQVTM, CDR2 ANQGSEA. Deletions cut 0 bases from V and 0 bases from J, with 20 bases between. The CDR3 totals 18 residues. CDR3 protein: CSVEEPRGFVLYQETQYF. Here the CDR3 DNA reads TGCAGCGTTGAAGAGCCACGGGGGTTCGTCTTGTACCAAGAGACCCAGTACTTC.

In its sample, this clone was seen a few times. This rearrangement joins TRBV29-1 to TRBJ1-2; maybe TRBD1 (6 bases). The CDR3 length is 13 residues. Germline V gives CDR1 SQVTM, CDR2 ANQGSEA. Trimming took off 4 bases at V and 5 bases at J, with 14 bases between the two ends. The CDR3, as DNA: TGCAGCGTTGTCCAGGGGCAGGGTTATGGCTACACCTTC. Translation: CSVVQGQGYGYTF. Looking up the rest from reference TRBV29-1 and TRBJ1-2 gives the full variable domain: SAVISQKPSRDICQRGTSLTIQCQVDSQVTMMFWYRQQPGQSLTLIATANQGSEATYESGFVIDKFPISRPNLTFSTLTVSNMSPEDSSIYLCSVVQGQGYGYTFGSGTRLTVV.

The chain couples TRBV2 to TRBJ2-7; the D is unclear. V lost 11 bases, J lost 7 bases, and 18 bases lay in between. Germline V gene sequence: CDR1 SNHLY, CDR2 FYNNEI. CDR3 size: 12 residues. CDR3 protein: CAARPLRYEQYF. The CDR3 DNA reads TGTGCCGCGAGGCCTTTACGGTATGAGCAGTACTTC.

The V gene is TRBV28, the J gene TRBJ1-5; tentative D call: TRBD1 (5 bases). Looked up from germline, CDR1 is MDHEN and CDR2 is SYDVKM. The CDR3 consists of 15 residues. Trimming removed 8 bases at V and 4 bases at J, with 18 bases between. The DNA of the CDR3 is TGTGCCAGCCAGGAGGGAGGGGTTTGGAATCAGCCCCAGCATTTT. It encodes CASQEGGVWNQPQHF.

In this sample, this clone turned up a few times. The chain employs TRBV28 and TRBJ2-5, with 9 bases identical to TRBD1. Germline V lookup: CDR1 MDHEN, CDR2 SYDVKM. The CDR3 length is 16 residues. The trim removed 4 bases at V and 2 bases at J, leaving 8 bases unmatched. CDR3: CASSSFGTGQQETQYF. CDR3 sequence (DNA): TGTGCCAGCAGTTCCTTTGGGACAGGGCAGCAAGAGACCCAGTACTTC.

J is TRBJ2-3 and V is TRBV4-3, with TRBD1 as a possible D gene (5 bases). Germline lookup yields CDR1 LGHNA and CDR2 YSLEER. V lost 4 bases, J lost 2 bases, and 10 bases lay in between. The CDR3 sequence is 14 residues long. This CDR3 is CASSLGAYTDTQYF. Written as DNA, the CDR3 is TGCGCCAGCAGCCTTGGGGCTTACACAGATACGCAGTATTTT.

The chain combines TRBV4-1 with TRBJ2-1; 7 bases are shared with TRBD1. The CDR3 has 14 residues. Unmatched junction bases numbered 11, after V lost 3 bases and J lost 12 bases. The germline gives CDR1 MGHRA, CDR2 YSYEKL. The DNA of the CDR3 is TGCGCCAGCAGCCAGGGACAGACCCCAAGGGGGCAGTTCTTC. Translating gives CASSQGQTPRGQFF.

This clone occurred a few times. The chain recombines TRBV7-9 with TRBJ2-7; D not certain. Deletions cut 8 bases from V and 1 base from J, with 15 bases between. The CDR3 covers 14 residues. Germline loops: CDR1 SEHNR, CDR2 FQNEAQ (reference sequence). CDR3 bases: TGTGCCAGCGCCCCCGGTGTGGTGTCCTACGAGCAGTACTTC. This encodes CASAPGVVSYEQYF. Supplemented by reference TRBV7-9 and TRBJ2-7, the full variable domain reads DTGVSQNPRHKITKRGQNVTFRCDPISEHNRLYWYRQTLGQGPEFLTYFQNEAQLEKSRLLSDRFSAERPKGSFSTLEIQRTEQGDSAMYLCASAPGVVSYEQYFGPGTRLTVT.

The rearrangement joins TRBV27 to TRBJ1-1; unclear D gene. This CDR3 is 13 amino acids long. V lost 8 bases, J lost 0 bases, and 10 bases lay in between. Germline values: CDR1 MNHEY, CDR2 SMNVEV (reference sequence). The CDR3 DNA reads TGTGCCAGCCGACTACGGATGAACACTGAAGCTTTCTTT. This encodes CASRLRMNTEAFF.

CDR3 loop: CASNPQYDSSGNTIYF. CDR3 nucleotide sequence: TGTGCCAGCAACCCCCAATACGACAGCTCTGGAAACACCATATATTTT. The rearrangement joins TRBV4-2 to TRBJ1-3; D is possibly TRBD1 (5 bases). In germline, CDR1 is LGHNA, CDR2 YNFKEQ. The V and J ends lost 7 bases and 0 bases respectively, with 16 bases between them. The CDR3 runs 16 residues.

This clone was observed a handful of times. V and J are TRBV5-1 and TRBJ1-6; 8 nucleotides line up with TRBD1. Germline values: CDR1 SGHRS, CDR2 YFSETQ. V lost 2 bases and J lost 4; bases outside the gene matches: 5. The length of the CDR3 is 16 residues. For the CDR3, the DNA is TGCGCCAGCAGCTTAGGTGACAGGGGTTATAATTCACCCCTCCACTTT. Residues: CASSLGDRGYNSPLHF.

The CDR3 loop reads CASRTTANTEAFF. The DNA for the CDR3 is TGTGCCAGCAGGACAACCGCGAACACTGAAGCTTTCTTT. The chain employs TRBV6-1 and TRBJ1-1, with D hard to call. V was trimmed by 6 bases and J by 1 base, leaving 9 bases between them. The CDR3 consists of 13 residues. Germline loops: CDR1 MNHNS, CDR2 SASEGT.

This clone has more than one count but fewer than ten. CDR3 sequence (DNA): TGTGCCTGGAGTATCTCGACTCAAAATCAGCCCCAGCATTTT. The encoded protein is CAWSISTQNQPQHF. V is TRBV30 and J is TRBJ1-5; D is unclear. The CDR3 runs to 14 residues. Trimming took off 2 bases at V and 4 bases at J, with 12 bases between the two ends. Germline assignment: CDR1 GTSNPN and CDR2 SVGIG (reference sequence).

The chain links TRBV15 to TRBJ1-1; 8 nucleotides agree with TRBD1. Germline CDR1 LNHNV, CDR2 YYDKDF (reference sequence). The CDR3 covers 15 residues. The V segment lost 3 bases and the J segment 0 bases; nucleotides outside the gene matches: 3. The CDR3 nucleotides read TGTGCCACCAGCAGTAACAGGGGGGTGAACACTGAAGCTTTCTTT. This encodes CATSSNRGVNTEAFF.